Listed below are T cell receptor beta chains from one sample, sequenced in a study of cytomegalovirus exposure and HLA in healthy donors. Clones were sequenced by immunoSEQ multiplex PCR, and TCRdb holds only the in-frame ones, with some missing. The table lists approximately 170,000 clones, 75% to 90% of them singletons. The sequenced sample consisted of PBMCs. The receptors here all came from a man aged 50 to 60 in good health and CMV-seropositive. Each CDR3 is given with its conserved first and last residue. The D gene is left open where the match is weak. The size field is filled for only some rows; it gives once, few, many or a size class.

CDR3	DNA	D	size	V	J
CASSTPRQDSYEQYF	TGTGCCAGCAGCACCCCTAGACAGGACTCCTACGAGCAGTACTTC	-	-	TRBV2	TRBJ2-7
CASSYSSLAEKLFF	TGTGCCAGCAGTTACTCGTCTCTAGCTGAAAAACTGTTTTTT	-	-	TRBV6-5	TRBJ1-4
CASSPRGLAGVETQYF	TGTGCCAGCAGCCCCAGGGGACTAGCGGGAGTGGAGACCCAGTACTTC	TRBD2	-	TRBV7-3	TRBJ2-5
CASSYDRQANSPLHF	TGTGCCAGCAGTTACGATCGGCAGGCGAATTCACCCCTCCACTTT	-	-	TRBV6-6	TRBJ1-6
CASSQHGGTGAIEQYF	TGCGCCAGCAGCCAACATGGGGGGACAGGGGCCATCGAGCAGTACTTC	TRBD1	-	TRBV4-1	TRBJ2-7
CASSYRTTNTGELFF	TGTGCCAGCAGTTATAGAACCACGAACACCGGGGAGCTGTTTTTT	-	few	TRBV6-5	TRBJ2-2
CASSLMAAEETQYF	TGTGCCAGCAGTTTGATGGCGGCCGAGGAGACCCAGTACTTC	-	once	TRBV28	TRBJ2-5
CASSLSMVGTSGFTDTQYF	TGTGCCAGCAGTTTATCGATGGTCGGGACTAGCGGGTTTACAGATACGCAGTATTTT	TRBD2	-	TRBV27	TRBJ2-3
CASSIGQLSGNTIYF	TGTGCCAGCAGCATTGGACAGCTCTCTGGAAACACCATATATTTT	-	-	TRBV7-9	TRBJ1-3
CASSVALRTGAQETQYF	TGTGCCAGCAGCGTAGCTCTAAGAACAGGGGCCCAAGAGACCCAGTACTTC	TRBD1	-	TRBV9	TRBJ2-5
CASSPHNSPDSLRF	TGTGCCAGCTCACCGCACAACTCGCCAGACAGTCTTCGGTTC	-	-	TRBV18	TRBJ2-4
CASSELGTGNTIYF	TGTGCCAGCAGTGAGCTAGGAACTGGAAACACCATATATTTT	-	-	TRBV6-1	TRBJ1-3
CASSDPNWGVGPYEQYF	TGTGCCAGCAGTGACCCCAATTGGGGGGTAGGACCCTACGAGCAGTACTTC	-	-	TRBV6-4	TRBJ2-7
CASKEGPSTDTQYF	TGTGCCAGTAAGGAGGGCCCGAGCACAGATACGCAGTATTTT	-	-	TRBV19	TRBJ2-3
CASSLEGGGNTEAFF	TGCGCCAGCAGCTTGGAAGGGGGTGGGAACACTGAAGCTTTCTTT	-	-	TRBV5-1	TRBJ1-1
CASSITGGVDTQYF	TGTGCCAGTAGTATAACAGGGGGCGTGGATACGCAGTATTTT	TRBD1	-	TRBV19	TRBJ2-3
CASIPRTVLNTGELFF	TGTGCCAGCATCCCAAGGACAGTCTTGAACACCGGGGAGCTGTTTTTT	-	-	TRBV28	TRBJ2-2
CASSLTQKSPLHF	TGTGCCAGCAGTTTAACACAAAAATCACCCCTCCACTTT	-	-	TRBV27	TRBJ1-6
CASSRPGTDEKLFF	TGTGCCAGCAGTAGACCCGGGACAGATGAAAAACTGTTTTTT	TRBD1	few	TRBV27	TRBJ1-4
CATSRDLPGNNSPLHF	TGTGCCACCAGCAGAGATCTTCCCGGTAATAATTCACCCCTCCACTTT	-	few	TRBV15	TRBJ1-6
CASSLKLAGGEQFF	TGTGCCAGCAGCTTAAAACTAGCGGGAGGTGAGCAGTTCTTC	TRBD2	once	TRBV13	TRBJ2-1
CASSPAQGPYEQYF	TGTGCCAGCTCACCTGCCCAGGGGCCCTACGAGCAGTACTTC	-	-	TRBV18	TRBJ2-7
CASSYSGGSEQFF	TGTGCCAGCAGTTACTCGGGAGGGTCTGAGCAGTTCTTC	TRBD2	-	TRBV6-5	TRBJ2-1
CARSLRTGDEKLFF	TGTGCCAGAAGCTTGAGGACAGGTGACGAAAAACTGTTTTTT	TRBD1	-	TRBV5-3	TRBJ1-4
CASSLLNSPLHF	TGTGCCAGCAGCTTACTTAATTCACCCCTCCACTTT	-	few	TRBV7-9	TRBJ1-6
CASSLVVSGRLNEQFF	TGCGCCAGCAGCTTGGTAGTTAGCGGGAGGTTGAATGAGCAGTTCTTC	TRBD2	-	TRBV5-1	TRBJ2-1
CASRLSRDIQPQHF	TGTGCCAGCAGACTGAGCAGGGATATTCAGCCCCAGCATTTT	-	-	TRBV6-5	TRBJ1-5
CASSRRRQGADEQYF	TGTGCCAGCTCGCGGAGGAGGCAGGGGGCTGACGAGCAGTACTTC	TRBD1	-	TRBV18	TRBJ2-7
CASSSSGTGSNQPQHF	TGTGCCAGTAGTTCCTCCGGGACAGGTAGCAATCAGCCCCAGCATTTT	TRBD1	-	TRBV19	TRBJ1-5
CASSHELAAERAEETQYF	TGTGCCAGCAGCCACGAACTAGCTGCTGAACGGGCAGAAGAGACCCAGTACTTC	-	-	TRBV13	TRBJ2-5
CASSQGDQPQHF	TGTGCCAGCAGCCAGGGGGATCAGCCCCAGCATTTT	TRBD1	-	TRBV7-8	TRBJ1-5
CASSPETGRGNQPQHF	TGTGCCAGCTCACCTGAGACGGGCAGGGGCAATCAGCCCCAGCATTTT	-	-	TRBV18	TRBJ1-5
CASSLGGMTDTQYF	TGTGCCAGCAGCTTGGGGGGTATGACAGATACGCAGTATTTT	-	-	TRBV7-3	TRBJ2-3
CASSTPQFTETDTQYF	TGTGCCAGCAGTACCCCTCAGTTCACAGAGACAGATACGCAGTATTTT	-	once	TRBV28	TRBJ2-3
CASSLVQGFYGYTF	TGTGCCAGCAGTTTAGTTCAGGGATTCTATGGCTACACCTTC	-	-	TRBV28	TRBJ1-2
CAWSEGEGHQPQHF	TGTGCCTGGAGTGAGGGGGAGGGCCATCAGCCCCAGCATTTT	-	-	TRBV30	TRBJ1-5
CASSLAGAENTQYF	TGTGCCAGCAGCTTGGCGGGTGCCGAAAATACGCAGTATTTT	-	-	TRBV5-4	TRBJ2-3
CAPHDLSTGRAFF	TGTGCCCCGCACGACCTCTCGACAGGGAGGGCTTTCTTT	TRBD1	-	TRBV2	TRBJ1-1
CASSIGQGAYNEQFF	TGTGCCAGTAGTATTGGACAGGGGGCTTACAATGAGCAGTTCTTC	TRBD1	once	TRBV19	TRBJ2-1
CSGGGRGIADTQYF	TGCAGCGGTGGGGGCAGGGGCATAGCAGATACGCAGTATTTT	-	-	TRBV29-1	TRBJ2-3
CASTGSQETQYF	TGTGCCAGCACAGGGTCCCAAGAGACCCAGTACTTC	-	once	TRBV6-5	TRBJ2-5
CASSHRQTVNTEAFF	TGTGCCAGCAGCCACCGCCAGACTGTGAACACTGAAGCTTTCTTT	-	-	TRBV11-2	TRBJ1-1
CASSDRGLNEKLFF	TGCGCCAGCAGCGACAGGGGACTTAATGAAAAACTGTTTTTT	TRBD1	-	TRBV5-1	TRBJ1-4
CAITPAGAVDTQYF	TGTGCCATCACTCCGGCGGGCGCGGTAGATACGCAGTATTTT	-	-	TRBV10-3	TRBJ2-3
CASSLGVTGSDQPQHF	TGTGCCAGCAGCTTAGGGGTGACAGGGTCGGATCAGCCCCAGCATTTT	TRBD1	-	TRBV7-9	TRBJ1-5
CASSRISAGLYTEAFF	TGTGCCAGCAGCCGAATTTCGGCGGGGCTCTACACTGAAGCTTTCTTT	-	-	TRBV11-2	TRBJ1-1
CASSSQGAADTQYF	TGTGCCAGCAGTTCACAGGGGGCTGCAGATACGCAGTATTTT	TRBD1	-	TRBV27	TRBJ2-3
CASSRPTGLVGYTF	TGTGCCAGCAGCCGACCTACAGGGCTGGTTGGCTACACCTTC	-	-	TRBV4-2	TRBJ1-2
CASSAGTLEGVQYF	TGCGCCAGCAGCGCCGGGACTCTCGAAGGAGTCCAGTACTTC	-	-	TRBV4-1	TRBJ2-5
CASSFPRTSGDHTDTQYF	TGTGCCAGCAGTTTCCCCCGGACTAGCGGAGACCACACAGATACGCAGTATTTT	TRBD2	-	TRBV28	TRBJ2-3
CASKKTGAANTGELFF	TGTGCCAGCAAAAAAACAGGGGCCGCGAACACCGGGGAGCTGTTTTTT	TRBD1	-	TRBV28	TRBJ2-2
CASSQGTGTYNEQFF	TGCGCCAGCAGCCAAGGGACAGGGACCTACAATGAGCAGTTCTTC	TRBD1	-	TRBV4-1	TRBJ2-1
CASLGQGASGYTF	TGTGCCAGCCTAGGACAGGGGGCTAGTGGCTACACCTTC	TRBD1	-	TRBV19	TRBJ1-2
CASGSNEKLFF	TGCGCCAGCGGCTCGAATGAAAAACTGTTTTTT	-	-	TRBV5-1	TRBJ1-4
CASSTGTSGTYEQYF	TGCGCCAGCAGCACCGGGACTAGCGGCACCTACGAGCAGTACTTC	TRBD2	once	TRBV5-1	TRBJ2-7
CASSLSADRGRDGYTF	TGTGCCAGCAGTTTATCGGCGGACAGGGGGCGGGATGGCTACACCTTC	TRBD1	-	TRBV27	TRBJ1-2
CASSGQGGEAFF	TGTGCCAGCAGTGGACAGGGGGGTGAAGCTTTCTTT	TRBD1	-	TRBV27	TRBJ1-1
CASSQDRGPLTDTQYF	TGCGCCAGCAGCCAAGACAGGGGGCCCCTCACAGATACGCAGTATTTT	TRBD1	-	TRBV4-3	TRBJ2-3
CASSWGAGNTIYF	TGTGCCAGCAGCTGGGGGGCTGGAAACACCATATATTTT	-	-	TRBV7-2	TRBJ1-3